This T cell receptor (beta chain) appears in the sequencing data of a study of control samples from healthy donors and cancer patients. TCRdb keeps only in-frame clones here, not all; method: immunoSEQ multiplex PCR. The sample yields about 160,000 clones, about 90% seen once. With V trimmed by 3 bases and J by 8 bases, 13 bases remained unmatched. The germline V gene encodes CDR1 SGHRS and CDR2 YFSETQ. This CDR3 spans 15 amino acids. The chain links TRBV5-1 to TRBJ1-1; 7 positions agree with TRBD1. Sequencing was done on a sample of blood. This TCR was sampled from a man in his thirties or forties in good health. In DNA form, the CDR3 reads TGCGCCAGCAGCTCTGGGACAGCCACCCAAGCCGAAGCTTTCTTT. It translates to CASSSGTATQAEAFF.